These 29 T cell receptor beta chains originate from one sample sequenced in a study of blood T cell repertoires in COVID-19. Measured with immunoSEQ multiplex PCR; TCRdb has only the in-frame clones, and not every one. The data hold fewer than 300,000 clones, with more than 85% observed a single time. The specimen was peripheral blood. All receptors come from a person aged 18 to 30 with COVID-19, enrolled during active disease.

The chain uses TRBV4-1 and TRBJ2-2; 10 bases map to TRBD1. This CDR3 spans 15 amino acids. Trimming removed 4 bases from V and 4 bases from J; junction bases left unmatched: 3. In germline, CDR1 is MGHRA, CDR2 YSYEKL. CDR3 sequence reads: CASSPGQGGTGELFF. CDR3 bases: TGCGCCAGCAGCCCTGGACAGGGGGGCACCGGGGAGCTGTTTTTT.

This chain links TRBV7-8 with TRBJ2-2; 7 bases are shared with TRBD2. This CDR3 region has 17 residues. Trimming took 3 bases from V and 3 from J; bases not matched to a gene: 10. The germline gives CDR1 SGHVS, CDR2 FQNEAQ. The CDR3 nucleotides read TGTGCCAGCAGCTTGGGAGGGTCTAGCGGCTACACCGGGGAGCTGTTTTTT. Amino acids: CASSLGGSSGYTGELFF.

In this sample, this clone turned up once. CDR3 loop: CASSQRPRNTEAFF. CDR3 sequence (DNA): TGCGCCAGCAGCCAACGCCCCAGGAACACTGAAGCTTTCTTT. This chain uses TRBV4-1 with TRBJ1-1; D unresolved. V was pared by 2 bases and J by 1 base, with 8 bases between. CDR1 is MGHRA and CDR2 is YSYEKL in the germline V gene. The CDR3 runs to 14 residues.

The chain combines TRBV19 with TRBJ2-5; 8 bases map to TRBD1. CDR3 length: 14 amino acids. Germline loops: CDR1 LNHDA, CDR2 SQIVND (reference sequence). V was clipped by 5 bases and J by 5 bases; unmatched bases: 7. The CDR3 protein is CASSPGQGAETQYF. CDR3 bases: TGTGCCAGTAGTCCAGGACAGGGCGCGGAGACCCAGTACTTC.

V usage is TRBV11-3 and J usage is TRBJ2-7, with no clear D. Looked up from germline, CDR1 is SGHNT and CDR2 is YENEEA. The V end was cut by 0 bases, the J end by 3 bases, with 6 bases between. The length of the CDR3 is 13 residues. In nucleotides, the CDR3 is TGTGCCAGCAGCTTAGATGGCGGCTACGAGCAGTACTTC. Translating it yields CASSLDGGYEQYF.

The chain joins TRBV19 to TRBJ1-6, with unresolved D. CDR1 is LNHDA, CDR2 SQIVND, per germline (reference sequence). Trimming cost V 3 bases and J 7 bases, with 10 bases left between them. The CDR3 runs 14 residues. The CDR3 sequence is CASSIGVGNSPLHF. For the CDR3, the DNA is TGTGCCAGTAGTATCGGGGTGGGCAATTCACCCCTCCACTTT.

This clone was observed a few times. The V and J genes are TRBV21-1 and TRBJ1-4; whether TRBD1, the table's D call, matches the DNA was not checked. TRBV21-1 is marked as a pseudogene. This CDR3 contains 15 residues. CDR3 region: CASSTRGPFHEKLFF. In nucleotides, the CDR3 is TGTGCCAGCAGTACCAGGGGGCCATTTCATGAAAAACTGTTTTTT.

The chain is built from TRBV5-1 and TRBJ2-7; D gene ambiguous. V was cut by 2 bases and J by 0 bases, with 9 bases left in between. The germline CDR1 and CDR2 sequences are SGHRS and YFSETQ. This CDR3 has 14 residues. DNA of the CDR3: TGCGCCAGCAGCTTCGGTATCCTCTCCTACGAGCAGTACTTC. Translation gives CASSFGILSYEQYF.

This clone was recorded many times. The chain uses TRBV11-2 and TRBJ2-1; no clear D gene. The CDR3 loop spans 13 amino acids. The germline V gene has CDR1 SGHAT and CDR2 FQNNGV. V dropped 6 bases and J dropped 7 bases, with 13 bases sitting between them. The CDR3 DNA is TGTGCCAGCAGGGTTAGTATGAGTAATGAGCAGTTCTTC. Its protein product is CASRVSMSNEQFF.

The V call is TRBV7-9, the J call TRBJ2-5; D is perhaps TRBD2 (6 bases). CDR3 length equals 15 residues. V lost 0 bases and J lost 7, with 15 bases in between. CDR1 and CDR2 (germline): SEHNR, FQNEAQ (reference sequence). The CDR3 bases are TGTGCCAGCAGCTTAGCGGGGGGTCTAAGAGGGACCCAGTACTTC. Amino acid sequence: CASSLAGGLRGTQYF.

V gene TRBV11-2 combines with J gene TRBJ2-7; D not resolved. The CDR3 is 13 amino acids. Looked up from germline, CDR1 is SGHAT and CDR2 is FQNNGV. With 3 bases removed from V and 2 bases from J, the gap between germline ends came to 8 bases. This CDR3 is CASSLAPTYEQYF. CDR3 bases: TGTGCCAGCAGCTTGGCACCCACCTACGAGCAGTACTTC.

In DNA form, the CDR3 reads TGCGCCAGCAGCGAAACAGGGGTGTATGGCTACACCTTC. Amino acids: CASSETGVYGYTF. V is TRBV5-1 and J is TRBJ1-2, with 7 bases that match TRBD1. Germline V gives CDR1 SGHRS, CDR2 YFSETQ. This CDR3 has 13 amino acids. Losses at the gene ends were 4 bases for V and 5 bases for J; bases not matched to a gene: 5.

This clone was counted once. The chain recombines TRBV5-1 with TRBJ2-5; TRBD2 aligns across 10 bases. CDR1 SGHRS and CDR2 YFSETQ come from the germline V gene. Trimming at V came to 0 bases and at J to 1 base, leaving 0 bases not matched to a gene. The length of the CDR3 is 15 residues. CDR3 in DNA: TGCGCCAGCAGCTTGGGGACTAGCGGCCAAGAGACCCAGTACTTC. Amino acids: CASSLGTSGQETQYF.

The J gene is TRBJ1-1, the V gene TRBV4-1; 8 bases fit TRBD1. J gave up 1 base and V 4 bases, and 14 bases lay outside the gene matches. Germline lookup yields CDR1 MGHRA and CDR2 YSYEKL. The CDR3 runs 18 residues. The DNA of the CDR3 is TGCGCCAGCAGCCCTGGCGCAGGGGGCCGGGTTGGGAACACTGAAGCTTTCTTT. Encoded protein: CASSPGAGGRVGNTEAFF.

The rearrangement uses TRBV19 and TRBJ1-5, with TRBD1 matching 8 bases. Germline trimming cut 3 bases from V and 1 base from J; bases unmatched to any gene: 14. CDR3 length equals 19 residues. Germline V gene sequence: CDR1 LNHDA, CDR2 SQIVND (reference sequence). The chain's CDR3 is CASSIPSDRGDWSNQPQHF. CDR3 sequence (DNA): TGTGCCAGTAGTATCCCCTCTGACAGGGGTGATTGGAGCAATCAGCCCCAGCATTTT.

The V and J genes are TRBV4-1 and TRBJ2-2; a possible D gene is TRBD2 (5 bases). Trimming cost V 0 bases and J 0 bases, with 8 bases left between them. This CDR3 is built from 16 residues. CDR1 is MGHRA, CDR2 YSYEKL, per germline. CDR3 sequence: CASSQDPGTNTGELFF. CDR3 nucleotide sequence: TGCGCCAGCAGCCAAGATCCGGGAACGAACACCGGGGAGCTGTTTTTT.

J is TRBJ2-7 and V is TRBV10-3, with 9 nucleotides matching TRBD1. Germline-derived CDR1 and CDR2 are ENHRY and SYGVKD. The CDR3 length is 14 residues. Losses at the gene ends were 4 bases for V and 4 bases for J; bases not matched to a gene: 5. The CDR3 spells CAISVGGQGYEQYF. The DNA of the CDR3 is TGTGCCATCAGTGTCGGGGGACAGGGTTACGAGCAGTACTTC.

The DNA for the CDR3 is TGTGCCAGCAGCTTAGGCCAGGGATCTGCCGGGGAGCTGTTTTTT. Translating it yields CASSLGQGSAGELFF. This sequence joins TRBV7-9 and TRBJ2-2, with D possibly being TRBD1 (5 bases). CDR3 size: 15 residues. Germline V CDR1 and CDR2: SEHNR, FQNEAQ (reference sequence). Trimming took 1 base from V and 6 from J, leaving 12 bases between them.

The chain has TRBV19 and TRBJ2-3; D gene uncertain. The CDR3 sequence is 14 residues long. Trimming took 5 bases from V and 4 from J, leaving 13 bases between them. In germline, CDR1 is LNHDA, CDR2 SQIVND (reference sequence). DNA for the CDR3: TGTGCCAGTAGTGCCCACCTAGTGCCAGATACGCAGTATTTT. Translated, it gives CASSAHLVPDTQYF.

This rearrangement joins TRBV27 to TRBJ1-1, with D tentatively TRBD1 (6 bases). In germline, CDR1 is MNHEY, CDR2 SMNVEV (reference sequence). Trimming took off 3 bases at V and 4 bases at J, with 9 bases between the two ends. The CDR3 covers 13 residues. In DNA, the CDR3 is TGTGCCAGCAGTTTCTCAGGGGCCACTGAAGCTTTCTTT. Its protein product is CASSFSGATEAFF.

The chain is built from TRBV6-5 and TRBJ2-2; D may be TRBD2 (6 bases). CDR1 is MNHEY, CDR2 SVGAGI, per germline. CDR3 length: 16 amino acids. The V end lost 2 bases, the J end lost 4 bases, and 14 bases lay between the germline ends. CDR3 region: CASSYDSGQGTGELFF. The CDR3 DNA is TGTGCCAGCAGTTACGATAGCGGACAAGGCACCGGGGAGCTGTTTTTT.

J is TRBJ2-3 and V is TRBV6-6; D is possibly TRBD2 (6 bases). This CDR3 is built from 15 residues. The germline V gene encodes CDR1 MNHNY and CDR2 SVGAGI (reference sequence). V dropped 7 bases and J dropped 2 bases, with 16 bases sitting between them. In DNA, the CDR3 is TGTGCCAGCATTGGGGGGAGTGGAGCCACAGATACGCAGTATTTT. Translated, it gives CASIGGSGATDTQYF.

V and J are TRBV28 and TRBJ2-3; 7 nucleotides align to TRBD1. Trimming at V came to 4 bases and at J to 2 bases, leaving 6 bases not matched to a gene. Germline V gene sequence: CDR1 MDHEN, CDR2 SYDVKM. The CDR3 covers 15 residues. The DNA for the CDR3 is TGTGCCAGCAGTTCCGGGACAGACTACACAGATACGCAGTATTTT. It specifies CASSSGTDYTDTQYF.

The V call is TRBV19, the J call TRBJ2-4; 8 bases are shared with TRBD1. From germline, CDR1 is LNHDA and CDR2 SQIVND (reference sequence). The CDR3 is made up of 16 amino acids. J was trimmed by 6 bases and V by 2 bases; bases with no gene match: 9. CDR3 DNA sequence: TGTGCCAGTAGTATAACTCAGGACAGGGTTACAAACATTCAGTACTTC. Its translation: CASSITQDRVTNIQYF.

V gene TRBV6-2 or TRBV6-3 combines with J gene TRBJ1-4; 8 positions agree with TRBD1. CDR1 is MNHEY and CDR2 is SVGEGT in the germline V gene. V shed 2 bases and J 10 bases; nucleotides not matched to a gene: 6. The CDR3 sequence is 14 residues long. Here the CDR3 DNA reads TGTGCCAGCAGTTACGGCGACAGGGGAGGAAAACTGTTTTTT. Its translation is CASSYGDRGGKLFF.

The chain couples TRBV2 to TRBJ1-5; D uncertain. With 6 bases removed from V and 7 bases from J, the gap between germline ends came to 13 bases. Germline V gene sequence: CDR1 SNHLY, CDR2 FYNNEI. The CDR3 runs 13 residues. This chain's CDR3 is CASSPRDGQPQHF. DNA for the CDR3: TGTGCCAGCAGCCCCCGGGATGGCCAGCCCCAGCATTTT. Full variable domain (rest looked up from reference TRBV2 and TRBJ1-5): EPEVTQTPSHQVTQMGQEVILRCVPISNHLYFYWYRQILGQKVEFLVSFYNNEISEKSEIFDDQFSVERPDGSNFTLKIRSTKLEDSAMYFCASSPRDGQPQHFGDGTRLSIL.

The CDR3 coding sequence is TGTGCCATTGGTAGCGGGGCCGGGACAGATACGCAGTATTTT. Protein product: CAIGSGAGTDTQYF. The J gene is TRBJ2-3, the V gene TRBV10-3; 8 bases match TRBD2. Germline V CDR1 and CDR2: ENHRY, SYGVKD. The junction had 8 bases not matched to a gene; V was cut back by 9 bases and J by 3 bases. This CDR3 has 14 amino acids.

This rearrangement joins TRBV19 to TRBJ2-3, with TRBD1 matching over 10 bases. Germline V gene data show CDR1 as LNHDA and CDR2 as SQIVND (reference sequence). The length of the CDR3 is 14 residues. J lost 3 bases, V lost 8 bases, and 5 bases had no gene match. The CDR3 bases are TGTGCCAGTTCAGACAGGGGGCGAACAGATACGCAGTATTTT. Translating it yields CASSDRGRTDTQYF.

The chain carries TRBV7-7 and TRBJ2-1, with D unresolved. Germline V lookup: CDR1 SSHAT, CDR2 FNYEAQ (reference sequence). V lost 5 bases, J lost 0 bases, and 11 bases lay in between. This CDR3 has 15 residues. The CDR3 is CASSPRLGSYNEQFF. The CDR3 DNA is TGTGCCAGCAGCCCCCGTCTAGGCTCCTACAATGAGCAGTTCTTC.